The clone carrying this T cell receptor (beta chain) was seen more than once but under ten times. Its antigen is not identified. A read error may produce the germline difference seen at one junction end. 60 Vbeta and 13 Jbeta primers were used in PCR. The assay was immunoSEQ multiplex PCR, and TCRdb's table has in-frame clones only and misses some. The sample holds over 150,000 clones; about 83% are singletons and the top ten take roughly 5%. This sample is drawn from a study of cytomegalovirus exposure and HLA in healthy donors. Overall study results and limits: TCR beta V- and J-gene trimming was later associated with a missense DCLRE1C variant. Both high specificity and high sensitivity reportedly marked the classifier's diagnosis of cytomegalovirus status.

The germline V gene encodes CDR1 SNHLY and CDR2 FYNNEI. This CDR3 has 13 residues. The chain links TRBV2 to TRBJ2-1; 9 bases are shared with TRBD1. The sequence derives from a girl aged 10-17 years in good health and CMV-seropositive. The source material was PBMCs. The CDR3 nucleotides read TGTGCCAGCAGGGAAGGACAGGGGACTGAGCAGTTCTTC. Encoded protein: CASREGQGTEQFF.